This TCR beta chain was identified during a study of shared clonotypes between healthy human individuals. Measured with immunoSEQ multiplex PCR; TCRdb has only the in-frame clones, and not every one. The sample lists fewer than 600,000 clones, over 60% occurring once. After removal of 2 bases from V and 3 bases from J, the junction contained 4 bases not matched to a gene. From germline, CDR1 is SGHRS and CDR2 YFSETQ. This CDR3 comprises 14 residues. This TCR was recovered from a woman aged 40 to 50 in good health. Some clones in this sample may be carry-over from other donors' samples. The material sequenced was PBMCs. V gene TRBV5-1 combines with J gene TRBJ1-1; 7 bases are a match to TRBD1. CDR3 coding DNA: TGCGCCAGCAGCTTACAGGGGAGGGACACTGAAGCTTTCTTT. As protein: CASSLQGRDTEAFF.